The 11 T cell receptor beta chains in this list originate from one sample, sequenced in a study of CD8 T cells in ankylosing spondylitis. Study-wide results and caveats: A TCR beta motif of fewer than 10 highly homologous variants seemed to mark ankylosing spondylitis blood.

What these receptors recognize is not known. TCRdb passed the 5' RACE reads through MiXCR, listing each CDR3 protein once. This table holds 700,000 to 850,000 distinct CDR3 sequences, roughly 10% found once. The material sequenced was blood, either unsorted or a sorted T cell fraction (not recorded which). These receptors originate from a male donor with ankylosing spondylitis.

This clonotype has at least ten counts. V and J are TRBV20-1 and TRBJ2-6; D is undetermined. CDR3 size: 15 residues. Per the germline V gene, CDR1 is DFQATT and CDR2 is SNEGSKA (reference sequence). V lost 1 base, J lost 0 bases, and 7 bases lay in between. The CDR3 region has the DNA TGCAGTGCTAGAGTGGGGTTCTCTGGGGCCAACGTCCTGACTTTC. It encodes CSARVGFSGANVLTF.

In this sample, this clonotype turned up many times. The chain employs TRBV20-1 and TRBJ1-4; D gene ambiguous. This CDR3 contains 14 residues. Trimming took 3 bases from V and 3 from J, leaving 11 bases between them. In germline, CDR1 is DFQATT, CDR2 SNEGSKA (reference sequence). CDR3 residues: CSARSPIANEKLFF. CDR3 sequence (DNA): TGCAGTGCTAGGTCCCCCATAGCTAATGAAAAACTGTTTTTT.

This clonotype has a handful of counts. The genes are TRBV7-2 and TRBJ2-3; 7 bases agree with TRBD2. The CDR3 runs 15 residues. The ends lost 1 base at V and 8 bases at J; junction bases unmatched: 9. CDR1 SGHTA and CDR2 FQGNSA come from the germline V gene. DNA for the CDR3: TGTGCCAGCAGCTTAGTTGGGGGGGAGTCCGTTACGCAGTATTTT. Translating gives CASSLVGGESVTQYF.

This clonotype was detected a few times. The V gene is TRBV25-1, the J gene TRBJ2-1, with 7 bases identical to TRBD2. Germline V CDR1 and CDR2: MGHDK, SYGVNS. The junction had 8 bases not matched to a gene; V was cut back by 0 bases and J by 3 bases. The CDR3 runs 17 residues. CDR3 bases: TGTGCCAGCAGTGAATATGGGGGGGGTAGCGGCTACAATGAGCAGTTCTTC. The encoded protein is CASSEYGGGSGYNEQFF.

In its sample, this clonotype was seen a few times. The J gene is TRBJ2-7, the V gene TRBV5-1; TRBD2 agrees at 7 bases. V was clipped by 1 base and J by 5 bases; unmatched bases: 6. Looked up from germline, CDR1 is SGHRS and CDR2 is YFSETQ. This CDR3 region has 14 residues. CDR3 nucleotides: TGCGCCAGCAGCTTGACGCAGGGACTAAACGAGCAGTACTTC. This gives the protein CASSLTQGLNEQYF.

This clonotype was seen at least ten times. V is TRBV20-1 and J is TRBJ2-1, with 8 bases that match TRBD1. This CDR3 is built from 14 residues. Per the germline V gene, CDR1 is DFQATT and CDR2 is SNEGSKA (reference sequence). V was clipped by 2 bases and J by 9 bases; unmatched bases: 9. Here the CDR3 reads CSARPRTGQAEQFF. CDR3 DNA: TGCAGTGCTAGACCGCGGACAGGGCAGGCTGAGCAGTTCTTC.

In its sample, this clonotype was seen a few times. This sequence joins TRBV6-2 or TRBV6-3 and TRBJ2-1; D is possibly TRBD1 (6 bases). The CDR3 is 14 residues long. Trimming removed 0 bases from V and 7 bases from J, with 10 bases in between. Germline V gives CDR1 MNHEY, CDR2 SVGEGT. CDR3 DNA sequence: TGTGCCAGCAGTTACTCGAGGCAGGGGAATGAGCAGTTCTTC. Translating gives CASSYSRQGNEQFF.

This clonotype has a handful of counts. V gene TRBV28 combines with J gene TRBJ2-3; TRBD2 matches at 7 bases. Germline CDR1 MDHEN, CDR2 SYDVKM. The CDR3 length is 16 residues. V was clipped by 10 bases and J by 2 bases; unmatched bases: 15. The CDR3 DNA sequence: TGTGCCACCGAGGTACCGGGAGGAAGAACCACAGATACGCAGTATTTT. It encodes CATEVPGGRTTDTQYF.

Concerning this clonotype: This may come from a read error, since a much larger clone is one base off. V usage is TRBV4-2 and J usage is TRBJ2-1; D perhaps matches TRBD2 (5 bases). Trimming cost V 8 bases and J 5 bases, with 22 bases left between them. Germline lookup yields CDR1 LGHNA and CDR2 YNFKEQ. CDR3 length: 16 amino acids. The CDR3 DNA reads TGTGCCAGCGGCCCTGGGCGTGGGAGCCAAGACAATGAGCAGTTCTTC. Amino acid sequence: CASGPGRGSQDNEQFF.

There are a few counts of this clonotype. V usage is TRBV21-1 and J usage is TRBJ2-1. TRBV21-1 is given as a pseudogene. The CDR3 consists of 12 residues. The CDR3 DNA is TGTGCCAGCAGCTTCCCCAAGAATGAGCAGTTCTTC. It is translated as CASSFPKNEQFF.

This clonotype was counted only a few times. The V and J genes are TRBV12-3 or TRBV12-4 and TRBJ1-1, with D uncertain. Deletions cut 2 bases from V and 3 bases from J, with 7 bases between. The CDR3 has 13 amino acids. Written as DNA, the CDR3 is TGTGCCAGCAGTTTAAAGCTCTACACTGAAGCTTTCTTT. Encoded protein: CASSLKLYTEAFF.